This T cell receptor beta chain came from a study of spatial heterogeneity in lung cancer. Study information: Samples came from approximately 65 TRACERx patients with untreated early-stage lung cancer. Sequencing covered available follow-up PBMC samples collected a median of around two years after resection. Each unique TCR and UMI combination was seen more than ten times on average in raw reads.

Time point meaning: blood at routine non-recurrence follow-up after resection. Unsorted whole RNA of tumor, nontumor lung or frozen PBMC was sequenced. Using its own MiXCR run on the 5' RACE reads, TCRdb lists one record per CDR3 protein. Here the sample spans approximately 30,000 distinct CDR3 sequences, 10% being singletons. This clonotype was counted many times. Germline CDR1 reads SGHTA; CDR2 reads FQGNSA. The V and J ends lost 3 bases and 0 bases respectively, with 6 bases between them. This CDR3 comprises 14 residues. The specimen comprised PBMCs, sampled at follow-up. This sequence originates from a female donor with early-stage non-small cell lung cancer. The gene calls are TRBV7-2 and TRBJ2-1, with a possible D match to TRBD2 (5 bases). CDR3 loop: CASSFRDSYNEQFF. In DNA form, the CDR3 reads TGTGCCAGCAGCTTCCGGGACTCCTACAATGAGCAGTTCTTC.